What follows is one T cell receptor (beta chain) and its context. What this receptor recognizes is not known. No per-base quality is available; no much larger clone lies one base away. Patients with a history of autoimmune disease or receiving systemic immunosuppression were excluded from the trial. Peripheral blood for TCR sequencing was drawn from every dose cohort at baseline, at cycle 4 day 1 and at cycle 7 day 1. Samples were obtained from an open-label, multicenter, first-in-human phase I dose-escalation trial of ivuxolimab. Adults with locally advanced or metastatic head and neck squamous cell, hepatocellular, melanoma or renal cell carcinoma were enrolled in the trial. Before TCR sequencing, CD4+ T cells and CD8+ T cells were sorted from peripheral blood as separate populations. The sample originates from a study of OX40 agonist ivuxolimab in advanced cancers. At the level of the whole study: Ivuxolimab was a fully human IgG2 agonistic monoclonal antibody targeting the costimulatory receptor OX40 (CD134). Intravenous ivuxolimab was administered to patients every 2 weeks at six dose levels: 0.01, 0.1, 0.3, 1.5, 3 and 10 mg/kg. Among the approximately 54 dose-escalation patients, about 19 had hepatocellular carcinoma, roughly 15 melanoma, 9 renal cell carcinoma and 9 head and neck cancer. In the dose-escalation cohort, roughly four fifths of patients were male, and the mean age was approximately 55 years, with a range of roughly 20 to 80. Patients were allowed to have had prior anti-PD-1, anti-PD-L1 or anti-CTLA-4 therapy, and approximately 37% of the dose-escalation patients had been treated with checkpoint inhibitors. Three dose-escalation patients achieved partial responses, one with hepatocellular carcinoma and two with cutaneous melanoma. Peripheral TCRbeta sequencing aimed to test whether ivuxolimab altered TCR sequence diversity and caused clonal T-cell expansion. The paper covers the monotherapy dose-escalation part of the phase I ivuxolimab trial, which included N ≈ 57 patients.

To sequence the TCRbeta CDR3 region, genomic DNA was isolated from the sorted cells. The immunoSEQ Assay was used to sequence the TCRbeta CDR3 regions. TCRdb took this table from immuneACCESS and kept in-frame rearrangements with V and J called. Such tables lack part of the clones; where checked against another copy, unresolved V genes explain under half of the gap, and the rest is unexplained. The sample table lists 80,000 or so clones, roughly nine tenths of them with a count of one. The top ten hold about 0.2% of the sample. From the germline V gene, CDR1 is MGHRA and CDR2 is YSYEKL. V and J are truncated by 4 bases and 1 base respectively, leaving an intervening sequence of 10 bases. The CDR3 holds 14 amino acids from the cysteine to the phenylalanine. Only the CDR3 DNA stays, 42 bases, in frame from base 1. General conclusions and limits of the study: At doses from 0.1 to 3.0 mg/kg, clonal expansion was seen in both CD4+ and CD8+ blood T cells between baseline and week 6. Low levels of normalized T-cell clonal expansion were also seen in some nonresponding patients. After ivuxolimab, more expanded clones were found on average in CD8+ T cells than in CD4+ T cells. In the 0.1-3.0 mg/kg groups, partial responders had among the lowest normalized peripheral clonal expansion, particularly in CD8+ T cells. Antigen specificity was not determined for the clonally expanded peripheral T cells.

Recombination connected TRBV4-1 to TRBJ1-1; matching of 5 bases hints at TRBD1 as the D gene. Sequenced material: CD4+ or CD8+ T cells sorted from blood, taken in a trial of the OX40 agonist ivuxolimab. The TCR was taken from an adult with an advanced solid tumor such as melanoma, head and neck, liver or kidney cancer. The DNA is as follows: TGCGCCAGCAGCCTAGGGACGGCGAACACTGAAGCTTTCTTT. This yields the protein CASSLGTANTEAFF.